This record looks at one TCR beta chain sequence and its context. What it recognizes is unknown. These data come from a study of beta chain features in type 1 diabetes. Points from the study as a whole: At VDJ recombination sites, type 1 diabetes patients had fewer insertions and more deleted nucleotides. The naive, central memory and Treg TCRB repertoires looked more alike in patients than they did in healthy donors.

Expressed TCRB transcripts were sequenced because the entire RNA isolate underwent reverse transcription. Clones were sequenced by immunoSEQ multiplex PCR, and TCRdb holds only the in-frame ones, with some missing. Of over 500,000 clones listed, about a sixth are singletons. The authors took one heparinised blood draw, averaging approximately 0.12 L, from each donor. Using CD45RO/CCR7/CD25/CD127/CD95/CD27, CD4+ naive, central memory, regulatory and stem cell-like memory cells were sorted. V dropped 5 bases and J dropped 7 bases, with 8 bases sitting between them. The CDR3 covers 11 residues. Germline CDR1 is PRHDT and CDR2 is FYEKMQ (reference sequence).

Sequencing was performed on naive CD4+ T cells from blood. The chain links TRBV13 to TRBJ1-1, with no clear D. The source of this sequence is a man aged 18 to 35 in good health. The CDR3 sequence is CASSRRLEAFF. CDR3 nucleotide sequence: TGTGCCAGCAGCCGACGCCTTGAAGCTTTCTTT.